These 3 T cell receptor beta chains originate from one sample sequenced in a study of T cell responses to AZD1222 COVID-19 vaccine. Profiling relied on immunoSEQ multiplex PCR, and the TCRdb table lists in-frame clones only, not all of them. The table records more than 100,000 clones, about 93% of them present only once. The source was peripheral blood, collected on day 0 of AZD1222 vaccination. The receptors come from an adult in good health.

The chain couples TRBV11-2 to TRBJ2-1, with D unclear. This CDR3 contains 13 residues. V was pared by 4 bases and J by 6 bases, with 10 bases between. CDR1 is SGHAT, CDR2 FQNNGV, per germline. This CDR3 is CASSSGRANEQFF. In DNA, the CDR3 is TGTGCCAGCAGCTCGGGTCGGGCCAATGAGCAGTTCTTC.

The chain couples TRBV10-1 to TRBJ2-3; no clear D gene. The CDR3 contains 13 residues. V was clipped by 11 bases and J by 11 bases, with 23 bases between them. In germline, CDR1 is WNHNN, CDR2 SYGVQD (reference sequence). The CDR3 region has the DNA TGCGCCTCTCCGGATCCATCACGTCCCGGGCAGTATTTT. Encoded protein: CASPDPSRPGQYF.

V is TRBV2 and J is TRBJ2-7; 11 positions match TRBD2. Trimming took 5 bases from V and 2 from J; bases not matched to a gene: 5. This CDR3 comprises 15 residues. Germline loops: CDR1 SNHLY, CDR2 FYNNEI. The CDR3 DNA sequence: TGTGCCAGCAGTCGACTAGCGGGGTACGCCTACGAGCAGTACTTC. This translates into CASSRLAGYAYEQYF.